This T cell receptor beta chain was profiled in a study of OX40 agonist ivuxolimab in advanced cancers. Study details: Allowance was made for prior anti-PD-1, anti-PD-L1 or anti-CTLA-4 therapy, and 40% to 45% had some.

Autoimmune disease history or systemic immunosuppression excluded patients. Germline CDR1 is SGHTA and CDR2 is FQGNSA. The CDR3 spans 13 residues. Trimming took off 1 base at V and 9 bases at J, with 7 bases between the two ends. Findings of the study overall: In the 0.1-3.0 mg/kg groups, partial responders showed among the lowest expansion.

Libraries were prepared by immunoSEQ multiplex PCR; TCRdb keeps only in-frame clonotypes and omits some of them. The repertoire holds roughly 120,000 clones, approximately 92% seen once, with about 0.55% in the top ten. The sample holds a few counts of this clone. Antigen unknown. This TCR was sampled from an adult with an advanced solid tumor such as melanoma, head and neck, liver or kidney cancer. The specimen was CD4+ or CD8+ T cells sorted from blood, collected in a trial of the OX40 agonist ivuxolimab. The chain uses TRBV7-2 and TRBJ1-6; D gene ambiguous. CDR3 amino acids: CASSLVVASPLHF. The CDR3 coding sequence is TGTGCCAGCAGCTTAGTGGTCGCTTCACCCCTCCACTTT.